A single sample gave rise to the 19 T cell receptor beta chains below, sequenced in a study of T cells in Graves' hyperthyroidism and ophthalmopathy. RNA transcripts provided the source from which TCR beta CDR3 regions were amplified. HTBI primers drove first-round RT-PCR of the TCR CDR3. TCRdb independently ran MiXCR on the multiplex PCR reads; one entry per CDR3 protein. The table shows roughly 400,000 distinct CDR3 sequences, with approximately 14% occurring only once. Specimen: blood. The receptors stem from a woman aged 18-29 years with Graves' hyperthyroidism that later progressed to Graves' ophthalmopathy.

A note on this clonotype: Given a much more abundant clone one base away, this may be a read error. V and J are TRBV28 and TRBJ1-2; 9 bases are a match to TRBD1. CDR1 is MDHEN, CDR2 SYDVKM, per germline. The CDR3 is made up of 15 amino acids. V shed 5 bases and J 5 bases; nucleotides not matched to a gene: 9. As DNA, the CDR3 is TGTGCCAGCAGTCTCGTTGGGACAGGGAGATATGGCTACACCTTC. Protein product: CASSLVGTGRYGYTF.

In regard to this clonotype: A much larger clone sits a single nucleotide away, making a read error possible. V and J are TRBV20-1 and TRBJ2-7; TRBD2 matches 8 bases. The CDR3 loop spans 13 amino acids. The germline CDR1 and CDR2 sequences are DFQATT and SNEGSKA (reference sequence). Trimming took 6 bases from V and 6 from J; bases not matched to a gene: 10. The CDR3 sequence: CSAHTSGPCEQYF. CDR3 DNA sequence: TGCAGTGCGCATACTAGCGGCCCATGCGAGCAGTACTTC.

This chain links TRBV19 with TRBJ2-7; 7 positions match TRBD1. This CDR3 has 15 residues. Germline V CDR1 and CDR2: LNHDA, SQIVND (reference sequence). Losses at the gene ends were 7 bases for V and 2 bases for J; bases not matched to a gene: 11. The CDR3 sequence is CASTPRDRQAYEQYF. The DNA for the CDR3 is TGTGCCAGTACTCCCCGGGACAGACAAGCCTACGAGCAGTACTTC.

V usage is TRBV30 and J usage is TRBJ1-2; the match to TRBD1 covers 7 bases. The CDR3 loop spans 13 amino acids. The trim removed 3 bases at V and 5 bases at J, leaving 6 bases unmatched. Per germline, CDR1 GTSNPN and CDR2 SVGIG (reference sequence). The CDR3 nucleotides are TGTGCCTGGAGCCTCTCAGGGGGTTATGGCTACACCTTC. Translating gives CAWSLSGGYGYTF.

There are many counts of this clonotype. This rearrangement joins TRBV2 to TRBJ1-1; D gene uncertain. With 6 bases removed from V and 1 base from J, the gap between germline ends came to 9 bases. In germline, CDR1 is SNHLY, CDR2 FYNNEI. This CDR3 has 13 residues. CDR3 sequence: CASRQTPNTEAFF. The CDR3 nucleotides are TGTGCCAGCAGACAGACACCGAACACTGAAGCTTTCTTT.

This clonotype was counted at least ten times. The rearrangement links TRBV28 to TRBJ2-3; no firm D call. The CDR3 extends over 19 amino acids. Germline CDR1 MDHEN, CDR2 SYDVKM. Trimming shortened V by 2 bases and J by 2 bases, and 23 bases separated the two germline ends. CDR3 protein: CASSLRFNRSPYPTDTQYF. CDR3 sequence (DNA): TGTGCCAGCAGTTTAAGGTTTAACCGATCCCCTTACCCCACAGATACGCAGTATTTT.

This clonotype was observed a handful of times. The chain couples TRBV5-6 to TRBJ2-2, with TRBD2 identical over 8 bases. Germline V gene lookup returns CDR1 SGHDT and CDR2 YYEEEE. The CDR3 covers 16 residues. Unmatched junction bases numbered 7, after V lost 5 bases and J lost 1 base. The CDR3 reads CASSLLAGGNTGELFF. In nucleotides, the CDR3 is TGTGCCAGCAGTTTGCTAGCGGGTGGGAACACCGGGGAGCTGTTTTTT.

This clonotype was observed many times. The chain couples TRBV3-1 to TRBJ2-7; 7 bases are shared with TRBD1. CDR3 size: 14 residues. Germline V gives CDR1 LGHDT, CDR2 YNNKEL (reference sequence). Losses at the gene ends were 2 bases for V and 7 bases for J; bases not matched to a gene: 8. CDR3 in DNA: TGTGCCAGCAGCCAAACCGGGACAGCGGAGGAGCAGTACTTC. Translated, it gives CASSQTGTAEEQYF.

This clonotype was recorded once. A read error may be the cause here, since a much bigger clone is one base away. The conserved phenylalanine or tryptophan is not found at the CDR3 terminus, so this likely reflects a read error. This CDR3 is CASRLAGDNNEQFS. CDR3 coding DNA: TGTGCCAGCAGATTAGCGGGAGACAACAATGAGCAGTTCTCC. The V call is TRBV12-3 or TRBV12-4, the J call TRBJ2-1; TRBD2 matches at 9 bases. The CDR3 loop spans 14 amino acids.

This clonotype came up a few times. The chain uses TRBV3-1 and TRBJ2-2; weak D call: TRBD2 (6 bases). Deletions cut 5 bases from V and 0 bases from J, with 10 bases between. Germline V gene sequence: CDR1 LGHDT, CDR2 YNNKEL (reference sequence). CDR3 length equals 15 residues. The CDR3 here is CASSDGTPNTGELFF. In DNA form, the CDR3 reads TGTGCCAGCAGCGACGGGACTCCGAACACCGGGGAGCTGTTTTTT.

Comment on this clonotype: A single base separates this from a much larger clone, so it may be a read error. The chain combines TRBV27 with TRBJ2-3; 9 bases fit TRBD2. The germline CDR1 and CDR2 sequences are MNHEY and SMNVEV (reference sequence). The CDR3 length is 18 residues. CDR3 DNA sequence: TGTGCCGGCAGTTTCGAGGGTCGGGCTAGCGGGAATACAGATACGCAGTATTTT. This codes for CAGSFEGRASGNTDTQYF.

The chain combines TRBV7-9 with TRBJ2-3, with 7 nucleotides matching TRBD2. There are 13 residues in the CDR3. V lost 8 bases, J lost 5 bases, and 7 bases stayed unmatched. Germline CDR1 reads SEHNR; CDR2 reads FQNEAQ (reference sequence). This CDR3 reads CASWGGVVDTQYF. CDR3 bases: TGTGCCAGCTGGGGAGGGGTTGTAGATACGCAGTATTTT.

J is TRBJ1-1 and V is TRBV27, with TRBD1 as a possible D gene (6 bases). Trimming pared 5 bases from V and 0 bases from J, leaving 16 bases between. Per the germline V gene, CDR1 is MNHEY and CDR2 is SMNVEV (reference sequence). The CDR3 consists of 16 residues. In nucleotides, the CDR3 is TGTGCCAGCAGTATAACCTTAGGGACACTGAACACTGAAGCTTTCTTT. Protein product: CASSITLGTLNTEAFF.

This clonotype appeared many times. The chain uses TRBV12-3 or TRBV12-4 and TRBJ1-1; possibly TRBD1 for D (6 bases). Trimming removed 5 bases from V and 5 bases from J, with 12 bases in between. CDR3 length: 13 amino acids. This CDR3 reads CASSLDRRTEAFF. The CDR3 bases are TGTGCCAGCAGTCTGGACAGAAGGACTGAAGCTTTCTTT.

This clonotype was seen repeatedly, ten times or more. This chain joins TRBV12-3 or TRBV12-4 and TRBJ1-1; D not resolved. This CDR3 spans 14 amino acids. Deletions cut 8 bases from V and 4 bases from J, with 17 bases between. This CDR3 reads CASLRASLITEAFF. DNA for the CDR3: TGTGCCAGCCTTAGGGCCTCCTTGATCACTGAAGCTTTCTTT.

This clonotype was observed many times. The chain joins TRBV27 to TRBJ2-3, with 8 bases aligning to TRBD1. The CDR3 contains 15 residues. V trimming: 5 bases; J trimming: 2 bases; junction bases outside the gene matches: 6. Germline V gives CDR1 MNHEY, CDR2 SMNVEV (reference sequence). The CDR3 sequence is CASSKDRAVTDTQYF. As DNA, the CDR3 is TGTGCCAGCAGTAAGGACAGGGCCGTCACAGATACGCAGTATTTT.

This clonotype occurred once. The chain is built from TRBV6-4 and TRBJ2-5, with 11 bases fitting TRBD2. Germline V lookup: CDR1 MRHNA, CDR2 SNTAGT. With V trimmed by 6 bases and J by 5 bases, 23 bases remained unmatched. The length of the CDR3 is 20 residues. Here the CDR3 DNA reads TGTGCCAGCAGCTCCGAGGGGAGGCCCCGACTAGCGGGGCCGCCGGAGACCCAGTACTTC. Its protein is CASSSEGRPRLAGPPETQYF.

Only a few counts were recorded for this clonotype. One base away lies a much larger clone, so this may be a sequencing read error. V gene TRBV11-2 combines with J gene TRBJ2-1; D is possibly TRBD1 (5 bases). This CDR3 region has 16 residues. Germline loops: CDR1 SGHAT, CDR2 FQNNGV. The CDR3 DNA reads TGTGCCAGCAGCTTACGAACAGGCCGCTCCTACAATGGGCAGTTCTTC. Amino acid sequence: CASSLRTGRSYNGQFF.

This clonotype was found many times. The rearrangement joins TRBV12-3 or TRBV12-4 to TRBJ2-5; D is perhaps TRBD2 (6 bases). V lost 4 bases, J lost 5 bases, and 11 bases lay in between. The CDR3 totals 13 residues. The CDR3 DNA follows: TGTGCCAGCAGTTCTCAGCGGGCTGAGACCCAGTACTTC. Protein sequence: CASSSQRAETQYF.